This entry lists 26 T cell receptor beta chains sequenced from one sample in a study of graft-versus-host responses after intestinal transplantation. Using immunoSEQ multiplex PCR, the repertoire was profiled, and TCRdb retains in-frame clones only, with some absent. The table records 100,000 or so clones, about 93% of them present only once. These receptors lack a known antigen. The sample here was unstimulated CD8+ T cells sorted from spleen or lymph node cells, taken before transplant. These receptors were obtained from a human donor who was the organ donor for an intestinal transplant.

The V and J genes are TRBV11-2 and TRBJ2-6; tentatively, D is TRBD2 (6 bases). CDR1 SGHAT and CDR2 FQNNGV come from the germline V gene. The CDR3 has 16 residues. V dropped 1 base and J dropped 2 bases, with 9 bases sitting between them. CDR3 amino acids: CASSLGGGAGANVLTF. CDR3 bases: TGTGCCAGCAGCTTAGGTGGAGGGGCTGGGGCCAACGTCCTGACTTTC.

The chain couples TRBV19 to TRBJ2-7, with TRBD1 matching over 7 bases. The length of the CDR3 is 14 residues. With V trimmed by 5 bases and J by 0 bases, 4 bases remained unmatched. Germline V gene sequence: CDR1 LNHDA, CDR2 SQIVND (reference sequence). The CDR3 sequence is CASSVRGSSYEQYF. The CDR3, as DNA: TGTGCCAGTAGTGTCAGGGGGAGCTCCTACGAGCAGTACTTC.

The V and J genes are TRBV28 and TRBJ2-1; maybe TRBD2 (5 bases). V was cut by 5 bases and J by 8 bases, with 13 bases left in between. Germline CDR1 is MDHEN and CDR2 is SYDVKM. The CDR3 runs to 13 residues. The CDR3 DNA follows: TGTGCCAGCAGTGACTACACCGTCGATGAGCAGTTCTTC. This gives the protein CASSDYTVDEQFF.

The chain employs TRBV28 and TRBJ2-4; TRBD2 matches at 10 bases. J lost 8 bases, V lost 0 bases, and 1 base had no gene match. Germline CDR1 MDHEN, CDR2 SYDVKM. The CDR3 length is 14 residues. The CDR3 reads CASSLWLAGDIQYF. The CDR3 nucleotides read TGTGCCAGCAGTTTATGGCTAGCGGGAGACATTCAGTACTTC.

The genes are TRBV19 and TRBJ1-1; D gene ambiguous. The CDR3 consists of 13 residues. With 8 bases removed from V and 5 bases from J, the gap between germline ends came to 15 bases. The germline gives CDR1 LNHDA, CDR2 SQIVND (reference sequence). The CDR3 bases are TGTGCCAGTTTTGAGGGTTTGGGAACTGAAGCTTTCTTT. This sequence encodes CASFEGLGTEAFF. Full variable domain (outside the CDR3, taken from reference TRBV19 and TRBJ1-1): DGGITQSPKYLFRKEGQNVTLSCEQNLNHDAMYWYRQDPGQGLRLIYYSQIVNDFQKGDIAEGYSVSREKKESFPLTVTSAQKNPTAFYLCASFEGLGTEAFFGQGTRLTVV.

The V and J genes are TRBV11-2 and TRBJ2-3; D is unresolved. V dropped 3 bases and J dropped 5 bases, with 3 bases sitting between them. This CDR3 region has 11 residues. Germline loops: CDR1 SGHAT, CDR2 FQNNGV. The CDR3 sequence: CASSFRDTQYF. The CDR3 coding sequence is TGTGCCAGCAGCTTCCGAGATACGCAGTATTTT.

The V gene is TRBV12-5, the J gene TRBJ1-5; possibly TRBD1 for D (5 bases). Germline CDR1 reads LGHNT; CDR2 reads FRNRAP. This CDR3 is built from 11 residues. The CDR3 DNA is TGTGCATACTGGGGCGCTCAGCCCCAGCATTTT. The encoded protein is CAYWGAQPQHF.

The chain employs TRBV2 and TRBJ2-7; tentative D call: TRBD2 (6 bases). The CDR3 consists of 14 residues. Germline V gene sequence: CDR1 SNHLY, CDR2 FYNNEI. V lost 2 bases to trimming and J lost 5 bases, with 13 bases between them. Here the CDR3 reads CASSETGEVNEQYF. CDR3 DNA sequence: TGTGCCAGCAGTGAAACGGGAGAAGTGAACGAGCAGTACTTC.

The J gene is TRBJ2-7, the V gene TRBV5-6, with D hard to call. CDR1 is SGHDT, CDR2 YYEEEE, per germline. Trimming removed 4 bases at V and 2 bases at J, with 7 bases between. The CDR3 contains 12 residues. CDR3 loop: CASSGEAYEQYF. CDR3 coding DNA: TGTGCCAGCAGCGGAGAAGCCTACGAGCAGTACTTC.

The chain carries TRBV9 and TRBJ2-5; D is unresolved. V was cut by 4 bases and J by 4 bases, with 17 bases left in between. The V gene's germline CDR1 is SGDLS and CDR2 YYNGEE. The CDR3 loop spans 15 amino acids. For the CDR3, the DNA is TGTGCCAGCAGCCCCCCCTGGCAAGTTCCAGAGACCCAGTACTTC. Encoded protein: CASSPPWQVPETQYF.

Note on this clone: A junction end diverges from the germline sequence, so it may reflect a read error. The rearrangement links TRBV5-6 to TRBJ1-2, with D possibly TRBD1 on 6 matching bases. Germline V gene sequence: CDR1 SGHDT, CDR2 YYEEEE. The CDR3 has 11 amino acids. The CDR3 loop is CASSLGRGHHF. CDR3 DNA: TGTGCCAGCAGCCTAGGTAGGGGACACCACTTC.

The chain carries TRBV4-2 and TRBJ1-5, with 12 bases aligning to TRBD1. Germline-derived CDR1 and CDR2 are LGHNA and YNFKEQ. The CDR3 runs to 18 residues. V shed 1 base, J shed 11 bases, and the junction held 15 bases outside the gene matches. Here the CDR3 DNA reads TGTGCCAGCAGCCAAGGGGATTGGGGACAGGGGGCTCCGGGGGCCCAGCATTTT. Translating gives CASSQGDWGQGAPGAQHF.

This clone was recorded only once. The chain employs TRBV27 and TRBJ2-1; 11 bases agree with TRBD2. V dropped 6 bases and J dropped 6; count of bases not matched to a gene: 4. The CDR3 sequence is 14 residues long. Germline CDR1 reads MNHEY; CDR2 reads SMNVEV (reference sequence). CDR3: CASSTTSGTNEQFF. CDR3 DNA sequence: TGTGCCAGCAGCACGACTAGCGGGACCAATGAGCAGTTCTTC.

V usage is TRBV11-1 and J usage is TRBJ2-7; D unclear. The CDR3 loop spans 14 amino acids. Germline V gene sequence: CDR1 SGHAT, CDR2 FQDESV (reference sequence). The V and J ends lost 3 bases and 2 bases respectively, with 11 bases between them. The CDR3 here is CASSFQSYPYEQYF. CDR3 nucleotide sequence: TGTGCCAGCAGCTTTCAATCCTATCCCTACGAGCAGTACTTC.

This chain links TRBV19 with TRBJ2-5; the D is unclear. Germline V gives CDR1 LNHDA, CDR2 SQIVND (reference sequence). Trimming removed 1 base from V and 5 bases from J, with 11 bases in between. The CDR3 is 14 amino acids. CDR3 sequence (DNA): TGTGCCAGTAGTATAGGTCCCTTGTCGGAGACCCAGTACTTC. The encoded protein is CASSIGPLSETQYF.

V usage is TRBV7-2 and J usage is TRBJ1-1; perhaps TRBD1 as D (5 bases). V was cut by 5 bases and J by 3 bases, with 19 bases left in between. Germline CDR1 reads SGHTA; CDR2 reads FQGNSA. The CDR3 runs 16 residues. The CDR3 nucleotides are TGTGCCAGCAGCATGAACTCGGGGGTTTGGGACACTGAAGCTTTCTTT. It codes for CASSMNSGVWDTEAFF.

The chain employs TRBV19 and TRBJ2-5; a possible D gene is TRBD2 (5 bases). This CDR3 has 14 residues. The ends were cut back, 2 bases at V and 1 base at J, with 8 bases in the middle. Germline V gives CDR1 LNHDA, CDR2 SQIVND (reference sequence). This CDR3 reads CASSISAAQETQYF. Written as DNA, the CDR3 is TGTGCCAGTAGTATATCAGCGGCCCAAGAGACCCAGTACTTC.

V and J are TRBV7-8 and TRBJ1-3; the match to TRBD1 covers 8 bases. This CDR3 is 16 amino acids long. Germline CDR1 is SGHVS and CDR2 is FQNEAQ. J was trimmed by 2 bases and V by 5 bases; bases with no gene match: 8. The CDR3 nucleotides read TGTGCCAGCAGCACGACAGGGGTATCGGCTGGAAACACCATATATTTT. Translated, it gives CASSTTGVSAGNTIYF.

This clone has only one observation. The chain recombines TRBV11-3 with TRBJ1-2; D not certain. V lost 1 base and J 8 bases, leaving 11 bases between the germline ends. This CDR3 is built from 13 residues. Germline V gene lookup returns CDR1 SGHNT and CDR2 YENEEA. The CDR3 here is CASSLARGEGYTF. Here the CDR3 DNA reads TGTGCCAGCAGCTTAGCACGGGGAGAAGGCTACACCTTC.

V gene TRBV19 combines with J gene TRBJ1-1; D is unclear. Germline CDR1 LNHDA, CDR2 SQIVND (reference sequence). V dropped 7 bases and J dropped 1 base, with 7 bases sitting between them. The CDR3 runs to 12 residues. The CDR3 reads CASKAGNTEAFF. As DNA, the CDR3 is TGTGCCAGTAAAGCAGGGAACACTGAAGCTTTCTTT.

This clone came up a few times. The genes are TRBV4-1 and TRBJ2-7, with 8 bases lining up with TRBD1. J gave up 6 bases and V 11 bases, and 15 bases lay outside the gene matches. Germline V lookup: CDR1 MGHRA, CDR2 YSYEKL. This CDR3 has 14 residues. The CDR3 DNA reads TGCGCCTCTGGCTTTGGGACAGGTATCTCCGAGCAGTACTTC. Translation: CASGFGTGISEQYF.

CDR3 amino acids: CASRKGLAPSHEQFF. The CDR3 coding sequence is TGTGCCAGTAGGAAGGGACTAGCCCCCAGTCATGAGCAGTTCTTC. The chain links TRBV19 to TRBJ2-1; 9 bases agree with TRBD2. Per the germline V gene, CDR1 is LNHDA and CDR2 is SQIVND (reference sequence). This CDR3 has 15 amino acids. Trimming cost V 6 bases and J 8 bases; bases outside gene matches: 11.

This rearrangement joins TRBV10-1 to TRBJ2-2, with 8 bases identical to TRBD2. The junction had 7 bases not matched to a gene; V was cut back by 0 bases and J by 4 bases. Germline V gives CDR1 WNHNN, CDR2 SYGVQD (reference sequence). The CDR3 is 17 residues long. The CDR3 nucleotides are TGCGCCAGCAGTGAGTCAGGGGTAGCGGGAAGCACCGGGGAGCTGTTTTTT. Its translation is CASSESGVAGSTGELFF.

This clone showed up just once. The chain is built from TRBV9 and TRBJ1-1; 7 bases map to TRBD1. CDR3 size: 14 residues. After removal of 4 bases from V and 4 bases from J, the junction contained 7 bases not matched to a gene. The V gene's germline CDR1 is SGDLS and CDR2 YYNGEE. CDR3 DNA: TGTGCCAGCAGCAGTATGTCAGGGGGCACTGAAGCTTTCTTT. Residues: CASSSMSGGTEAFF.

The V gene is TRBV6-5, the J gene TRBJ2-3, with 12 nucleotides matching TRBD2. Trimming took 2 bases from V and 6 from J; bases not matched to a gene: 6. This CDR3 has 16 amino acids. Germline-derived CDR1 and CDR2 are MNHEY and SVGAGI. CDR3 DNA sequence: TGTGCCAGCAGTTACGGGCTAGCGGGAGGGCTGGATACGCAGTATTTT. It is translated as CASSYGLAGGLDTQYF.

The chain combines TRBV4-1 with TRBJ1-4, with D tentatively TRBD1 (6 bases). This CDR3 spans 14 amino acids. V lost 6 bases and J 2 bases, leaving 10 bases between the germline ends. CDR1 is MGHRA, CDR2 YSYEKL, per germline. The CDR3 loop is CASRPGHTNEKLFF. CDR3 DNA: TGCGCCAGCAGACCGGGACACACTAATGAAAAACTGTTTTTT.